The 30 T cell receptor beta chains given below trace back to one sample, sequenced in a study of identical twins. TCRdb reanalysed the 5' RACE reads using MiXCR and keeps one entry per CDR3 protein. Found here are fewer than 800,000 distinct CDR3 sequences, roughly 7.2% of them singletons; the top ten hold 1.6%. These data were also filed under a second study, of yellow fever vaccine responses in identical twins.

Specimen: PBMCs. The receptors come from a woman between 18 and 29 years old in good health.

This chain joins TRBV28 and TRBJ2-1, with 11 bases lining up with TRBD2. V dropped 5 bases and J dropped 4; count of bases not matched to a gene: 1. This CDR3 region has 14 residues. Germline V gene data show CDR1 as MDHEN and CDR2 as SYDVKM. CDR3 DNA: TGTGCCAGCAGTCCTAGCGGGAGGTACAATGAGCAGTTCTTC. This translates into CASSPSGRYNEQFF. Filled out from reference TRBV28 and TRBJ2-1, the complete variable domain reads DVKVTQSSRYLVKRTGEKVFLECVQDMDHENMFWYRQDPGLGLRLIYFSYDVKMKEKGDIPEGYSVSREKKERFSLILESASTNQTSMYLCASSPSGRYNEQFFGPGTRLTVL.

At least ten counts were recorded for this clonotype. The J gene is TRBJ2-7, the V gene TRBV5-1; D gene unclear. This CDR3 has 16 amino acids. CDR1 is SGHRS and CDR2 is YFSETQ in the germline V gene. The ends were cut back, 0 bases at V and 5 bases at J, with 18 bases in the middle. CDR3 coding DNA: TGCGCCAGCAGCTTGGCCTCGGGTTCTTCCCGTCACGAGCAGTACTTC. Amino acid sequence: CASSLASGSSRHEQYF.

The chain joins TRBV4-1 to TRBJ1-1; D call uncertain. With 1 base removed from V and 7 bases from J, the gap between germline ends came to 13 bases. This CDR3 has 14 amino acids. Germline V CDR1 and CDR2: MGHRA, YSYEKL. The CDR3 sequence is CASSQGGSWNEAFF. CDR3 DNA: TGCGCCAGCAGCCAAGGCGGTTCATGGAATGAAGCTTTCTTT.

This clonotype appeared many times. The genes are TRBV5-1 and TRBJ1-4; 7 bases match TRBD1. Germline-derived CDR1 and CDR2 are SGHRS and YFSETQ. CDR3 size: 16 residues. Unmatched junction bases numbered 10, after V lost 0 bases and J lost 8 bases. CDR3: CASSLGIRGQLEKLFF. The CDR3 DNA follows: TGCGCCAGCAGCTTGGGTATCCGGGGACAGTTAGAAAAACTGTTTTTT.

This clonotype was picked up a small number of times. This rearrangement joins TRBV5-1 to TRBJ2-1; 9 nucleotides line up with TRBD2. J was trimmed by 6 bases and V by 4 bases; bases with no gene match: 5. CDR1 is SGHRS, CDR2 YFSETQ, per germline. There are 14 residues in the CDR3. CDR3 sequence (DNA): TGCGCCAGCAGCAGCCTAGCGGGGTTCAATGAGCAGTTCTTC. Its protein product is CASSSLAGFNEQFF.

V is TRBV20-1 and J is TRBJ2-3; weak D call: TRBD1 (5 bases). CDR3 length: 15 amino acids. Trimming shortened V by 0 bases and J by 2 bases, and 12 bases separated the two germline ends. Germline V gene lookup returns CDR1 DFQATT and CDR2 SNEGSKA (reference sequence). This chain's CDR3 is CSARDLGPITDTQYF. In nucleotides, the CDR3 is TGCAGTGCTAGAGATCTGGGGCCAATCACAGATACGCAGTATTTT.

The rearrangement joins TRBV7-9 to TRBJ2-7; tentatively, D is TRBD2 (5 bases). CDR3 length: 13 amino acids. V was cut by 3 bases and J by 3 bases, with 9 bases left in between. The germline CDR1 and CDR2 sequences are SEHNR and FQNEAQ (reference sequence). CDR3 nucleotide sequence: TGTGCCAGCAGCTTCAGCGGACTCTACGAGCAGTACGTC. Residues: CASSFSGLYEQYV.

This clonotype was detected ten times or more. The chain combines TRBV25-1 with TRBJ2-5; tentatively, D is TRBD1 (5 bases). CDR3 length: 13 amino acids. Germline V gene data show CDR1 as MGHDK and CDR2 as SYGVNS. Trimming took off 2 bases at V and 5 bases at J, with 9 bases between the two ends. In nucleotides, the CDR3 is TGTGCCAGCAGTGAAGGGAACAGGGAGACCCAGTACTTC. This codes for CASSEGNRETQYF.

CDR3 DNA sequence: TGTGCCAGCAGCGGGCCCTCAGGGGCCTACGAGCAGTACGTC. Protein sequence: CASSGPSGAYEQYV. The V gene is TRBV7-9, the J gene TRBJ2-7; tentatively, D is TRBD1 (6 bases). V lost 5 bases to trimming and J lost 2 bases, with 13 bases between them. Germline V gene sequence: CDR1 SEHNR, CDR2 FQNEAQ (reference sequence). This CDR3 region has 14 residues.

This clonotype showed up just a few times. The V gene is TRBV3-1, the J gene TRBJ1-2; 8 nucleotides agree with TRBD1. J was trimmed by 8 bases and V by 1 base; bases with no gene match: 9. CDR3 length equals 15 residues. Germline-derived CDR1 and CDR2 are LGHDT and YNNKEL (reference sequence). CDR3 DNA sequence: TGTGCCAGCAGCCAAGCCGGGACAGGTGGCACGGGCTACACCTTC. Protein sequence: CASSQAGTGGTGYTF.

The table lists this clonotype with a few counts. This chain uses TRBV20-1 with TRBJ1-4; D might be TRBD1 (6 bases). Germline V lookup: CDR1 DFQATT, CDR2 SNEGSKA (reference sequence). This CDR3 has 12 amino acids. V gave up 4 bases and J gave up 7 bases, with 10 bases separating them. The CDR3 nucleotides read TGCAGTGCTATGGGGGCTTTTGAAAAACTGTTTTTT. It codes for CSAMGAFEKLFF.

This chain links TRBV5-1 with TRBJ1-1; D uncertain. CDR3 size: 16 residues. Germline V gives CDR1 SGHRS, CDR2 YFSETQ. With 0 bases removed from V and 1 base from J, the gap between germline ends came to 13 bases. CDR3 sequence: CASSLEGFRGNTEAFF. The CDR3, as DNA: TGCGCCAGCAGCTTGGAGGGCTTCCGCGGGAACACTGAAGCTTTCTTT.

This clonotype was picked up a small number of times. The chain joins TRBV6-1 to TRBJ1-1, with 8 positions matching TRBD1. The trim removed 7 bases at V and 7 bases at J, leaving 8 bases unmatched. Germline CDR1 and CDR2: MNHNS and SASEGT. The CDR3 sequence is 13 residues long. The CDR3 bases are TGTGCCAGCACTGGGACAGGCCGTGTTGAAGCTTTCTTT. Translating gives CASTGTGRVEAFF.

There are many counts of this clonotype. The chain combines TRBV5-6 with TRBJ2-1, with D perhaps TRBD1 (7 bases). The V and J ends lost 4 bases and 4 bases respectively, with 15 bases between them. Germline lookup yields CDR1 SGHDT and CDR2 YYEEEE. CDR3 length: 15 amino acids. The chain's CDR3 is CASSPEGAAYNEQFF. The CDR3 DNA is TGTGCCAGCAGCCCGGAGGGGGCGGCATACAATGAGCAGTTCTTC.

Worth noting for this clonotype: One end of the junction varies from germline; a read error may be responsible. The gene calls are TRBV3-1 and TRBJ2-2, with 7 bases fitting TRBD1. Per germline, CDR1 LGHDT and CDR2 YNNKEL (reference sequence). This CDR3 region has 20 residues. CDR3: CASSQEGGRWDRANTGELFF. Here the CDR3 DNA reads TGTGCCAGTAGCCAAGAAGGCGGTAGGTGGGACAGAGCGAACACCGGGGAGCTGTTTTTT.

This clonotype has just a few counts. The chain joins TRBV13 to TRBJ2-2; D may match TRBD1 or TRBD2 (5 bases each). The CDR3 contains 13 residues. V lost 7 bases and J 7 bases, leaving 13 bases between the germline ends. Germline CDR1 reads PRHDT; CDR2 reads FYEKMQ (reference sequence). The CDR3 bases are TGTGCCAGCAAATCGGGACCGGACGGGGAGCTGTTTTTT. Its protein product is CASKSGPDGELFF.

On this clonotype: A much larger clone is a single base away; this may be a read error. The CDR3 loop reads CIARWEGRETQYF. In DNA form, the CDR3 reads TGCATTGCTAGATGGGAGGGACGGGAGACCCAGTACTTC. J is TRBJ2-5 and V is TRBV20-1; 7 bases match TRBD2. CDR1 is DFQATT and CDR2 is SNEGSKA in the germline V gene (reference sequence). This CDR3 comprises 13 residues.

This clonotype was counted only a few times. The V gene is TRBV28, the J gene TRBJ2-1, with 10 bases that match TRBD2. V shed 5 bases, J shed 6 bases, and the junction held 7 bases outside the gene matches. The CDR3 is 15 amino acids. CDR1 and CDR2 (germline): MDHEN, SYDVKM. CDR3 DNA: TGTGCCAGCAGTCCGGAGCGGGAGGGCGTCAATGAGCAGTTCTTC. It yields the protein CASSPEREGVNEQFF. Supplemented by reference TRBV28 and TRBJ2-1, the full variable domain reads DVKVTQSSRYLVKRTGEKVFLECVQDMDHENMFWYRQDPGLGLRLIYFSYDVKMKEKGDIPEGYSVSREKKERFSLILESASTNQTSMYLCASSPEREGVNEQFFGPGTRLTVL.

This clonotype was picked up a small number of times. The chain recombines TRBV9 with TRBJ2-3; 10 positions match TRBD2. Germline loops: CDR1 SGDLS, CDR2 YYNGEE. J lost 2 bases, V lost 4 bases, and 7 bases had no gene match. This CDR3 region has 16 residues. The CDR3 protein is CASSPILAGVTDTQYF. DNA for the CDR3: TGTGCCAGCAGCCCAATTCTAGCGGGAGTCACAGATACGCAGTATTTT.

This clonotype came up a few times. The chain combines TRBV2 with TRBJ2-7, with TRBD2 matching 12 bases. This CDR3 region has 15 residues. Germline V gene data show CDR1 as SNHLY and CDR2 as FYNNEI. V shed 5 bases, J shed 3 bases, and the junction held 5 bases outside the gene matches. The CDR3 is CASSRLAGEVYEQYF. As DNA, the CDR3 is TGTGCCAGCAGTCGACTAGCGGGAGAAGTCTACGAGCAGTACTTC.

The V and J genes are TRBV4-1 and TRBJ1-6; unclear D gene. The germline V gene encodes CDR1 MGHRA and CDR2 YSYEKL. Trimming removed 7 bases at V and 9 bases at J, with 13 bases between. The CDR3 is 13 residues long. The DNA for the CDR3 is TGCGCCAGCACCCCCGGATCCGTTTCACCCCTCCACTTT. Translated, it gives CASTPGSVSPLHF.

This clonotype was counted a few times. CDR3: CASTESPEAFF. The CDR3 nucleotides read TGTGCCAGCACCGAGAGTCCTGAAGCTTTCTTT. The chain recombines TRBV2 with TRBJ1-1; no clear D gene. V lost 7 bases and J lost 6, with 9 bases in between. There are 11 residues in the CDR3. The germline V gene has CDR1 SNHLY and CDR2 FYNNEI. The full variable domain, in which reference TRBV2 and TRBJ1-1 provide the parts outside the CDR3, is EPEVTQTPSHQVTQMGQEVILRCVPISNHLYFYWYRQILGQKVEFLVSFYNNEISEKSEIFDDQFSVERPDGSNFTLKIRSTKLEDSAMYFCASTESPEAFFGQGTRLTVV.

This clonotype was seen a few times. This CDR3 reads CATSGRGSSYNEQFF. The DNA for the CDR3 is TGTGCCACCAGTGGACGCGGAAGCTCCTACAATGAGCAGTTCTTC. The chain links TRBV24-1 to TRBJ2-1; no reliable D call. The germline V gene has CDR1 KGHDR and CDR2 SFDVKD. The CDR3 is 15 amino acids. The ends were cut back, 5 bases at V and 0 bases at J, with 10 bases in the middle.

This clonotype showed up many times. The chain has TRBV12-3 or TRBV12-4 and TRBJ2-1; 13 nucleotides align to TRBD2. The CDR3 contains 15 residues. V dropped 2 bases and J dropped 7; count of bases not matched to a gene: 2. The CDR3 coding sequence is TGTGCCAGCAGTTTAACTAGCGGGAGGGCTAATGAGCAGTTCTTC. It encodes CASSLTSGRANEQFF.

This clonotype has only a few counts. CDR3 sequence: CASSPVGYYEQYF. The CDR3 DNA follows: TGTGCCAGCAGCCCCGTAGGATACTACGAGCAGTACTTC. V is TRBV6-1 and J is TRBJ2-7; unclear D gene. Per germline, CDR1 MNHNS and CDR2 SASEGT. Deletions cut 6 bases from V and 3 bases from J, with 12 bases between. The CDR3 sequence is 13 residues long.

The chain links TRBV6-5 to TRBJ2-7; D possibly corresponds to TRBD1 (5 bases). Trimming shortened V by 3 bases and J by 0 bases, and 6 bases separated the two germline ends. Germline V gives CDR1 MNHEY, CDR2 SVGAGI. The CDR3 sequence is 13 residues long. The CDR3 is CASSYQGSYEQYF. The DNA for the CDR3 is TGTGCCAGCAGTTATCAGGGCTCCTACGAGCAGTACTTC.

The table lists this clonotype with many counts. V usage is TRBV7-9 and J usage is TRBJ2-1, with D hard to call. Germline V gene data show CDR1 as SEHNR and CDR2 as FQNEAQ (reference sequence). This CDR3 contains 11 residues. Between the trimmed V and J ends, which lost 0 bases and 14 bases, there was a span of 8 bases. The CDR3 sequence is CASSLARTEFF. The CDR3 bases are TGTGCCAGCAGCTTAGCGAGGACCGAGTTCTTC.

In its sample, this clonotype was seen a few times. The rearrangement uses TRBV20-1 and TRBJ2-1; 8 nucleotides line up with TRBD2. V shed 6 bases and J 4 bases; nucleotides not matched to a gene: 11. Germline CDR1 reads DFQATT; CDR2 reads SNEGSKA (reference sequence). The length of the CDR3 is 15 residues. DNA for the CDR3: TGCAGTGCCCTTACGGGTAGCGGGGCTTACAATGAGCAGTTCTTC. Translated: CSALTGSGAYNEQFF.

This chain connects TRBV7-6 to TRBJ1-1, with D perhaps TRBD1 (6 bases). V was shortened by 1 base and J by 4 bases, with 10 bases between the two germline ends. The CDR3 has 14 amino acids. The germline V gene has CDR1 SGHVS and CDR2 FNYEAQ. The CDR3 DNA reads TGTGCCAGCAGCTTAGGTATAGGGGGCACTGAAGCTTTCTTT. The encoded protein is CASSLGIGGTEAFF.

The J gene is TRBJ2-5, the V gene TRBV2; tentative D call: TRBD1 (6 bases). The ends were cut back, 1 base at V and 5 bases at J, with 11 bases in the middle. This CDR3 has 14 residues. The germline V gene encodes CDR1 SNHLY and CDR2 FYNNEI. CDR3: CASSEDRQGETQYF. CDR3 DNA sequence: TGTGCCAGCAGTGAAGACAGGCAGGGGGAGACCCAGTACTTC.